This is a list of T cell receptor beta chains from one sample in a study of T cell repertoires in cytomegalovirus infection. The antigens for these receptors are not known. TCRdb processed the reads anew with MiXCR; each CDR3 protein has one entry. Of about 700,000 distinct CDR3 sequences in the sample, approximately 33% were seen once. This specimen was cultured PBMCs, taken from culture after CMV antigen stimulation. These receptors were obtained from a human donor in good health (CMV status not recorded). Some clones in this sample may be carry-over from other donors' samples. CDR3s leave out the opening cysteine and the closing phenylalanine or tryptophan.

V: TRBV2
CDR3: ASSGLVNTGELF

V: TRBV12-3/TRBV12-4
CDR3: ASSQQGFSGNTIY

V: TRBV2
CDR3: ASRQRDYGYT

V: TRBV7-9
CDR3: ALRVGLTDTQY

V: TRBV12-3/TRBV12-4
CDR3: ASSLGTYSNQPQH

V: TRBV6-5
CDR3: ASSYDRAGGYT

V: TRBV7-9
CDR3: ASSPPDTVNTEAF

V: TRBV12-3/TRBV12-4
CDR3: ASSFSPAGGVGYT

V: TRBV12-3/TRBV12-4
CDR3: ASSLGLALNNEQF

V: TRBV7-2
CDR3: ASSLFEGGDTQY

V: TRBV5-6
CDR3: ASSPWYRVSSSGNTIY

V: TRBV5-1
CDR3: ASSLEPSGAEETQY

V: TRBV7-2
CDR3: ASSPGNTGELF

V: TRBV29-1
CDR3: SVGRGPGNYEQY

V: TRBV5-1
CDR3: ASVADSSYNEQF

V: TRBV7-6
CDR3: ASSLGAGRGGVGSGAKNIQY

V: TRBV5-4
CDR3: ASRGTPGVLTDTQY

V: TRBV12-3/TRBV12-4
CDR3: ASSSPRNEQF

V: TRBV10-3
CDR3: AISGGRDTQY

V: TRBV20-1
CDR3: SAPWRNNEKLF

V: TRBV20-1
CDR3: SAISGLAGGTDTQY

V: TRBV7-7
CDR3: ASSPRHQGQGESETGNTIY

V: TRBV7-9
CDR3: ASSLRGPTRKSLNTEAF

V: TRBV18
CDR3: ASSGTGTGNREKLF

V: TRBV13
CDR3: ASSMLTGTPPPDTQY

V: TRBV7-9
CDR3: ASSPGVVTDTQY

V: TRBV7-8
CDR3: ASSSYAAGGGTDTQY

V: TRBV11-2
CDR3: ASSLIGRVVLVASRQETQY

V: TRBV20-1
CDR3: SASVGSVEEPQH

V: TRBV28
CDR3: ASSLTTSGGVNEQF

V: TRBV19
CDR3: ASSGLGGIEQF

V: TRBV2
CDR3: ASSGDRGYTEAF

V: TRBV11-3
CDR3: ASSLGGQVEETQY

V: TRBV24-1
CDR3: ATSDTGRYNEQF

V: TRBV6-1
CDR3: ASLGLGAPWTQY

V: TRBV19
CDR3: ASSILGRRSNEQF

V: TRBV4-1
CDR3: ASNHNRDRSTDTQY

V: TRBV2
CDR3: ASSENRGVNEQF

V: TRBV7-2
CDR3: ASSAETGGGYT

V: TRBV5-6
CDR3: ASSPLGQGKAYEQY

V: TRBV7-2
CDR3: ASSLGGDQETQY

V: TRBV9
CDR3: ASSGRLDTAYNEQF

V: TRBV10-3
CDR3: AIKLTGGMSAF

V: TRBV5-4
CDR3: ASSSYQSTDTQY

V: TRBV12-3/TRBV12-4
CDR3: ASTPQPSGEQY

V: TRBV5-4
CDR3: ASSFDGNYEQY

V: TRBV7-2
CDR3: ASSLRTVSYEQY